The rows below give T cell receptor beta chains drawn from one sample of a study of shared clonotypes between healthy human individuals. The assay was immunoSEQ multiplex PCR, and TCRdb's table has in-frame clones only and misses some. The data show around 2.1 million clones, approximately 94% seen once. The sample comprised naive CD8+ T cells from PBMCs. All receptors come from a man aged 18 to 30 in good health. Some clones in this sample may be carry-over from other donors' samples. CDR3s leave out the opening cysteine and the closing phenylalanine or tryptophan. Clone size is given for some rows only: seen once, a few or many times, or a class if the clone is expanded.

v_gene	j_gene	abundance	CDR3aa
TRBV7-9	TRBJ1-4	-	ASSLPGTGPNEKLF
TRBV9	TRBJ2-5	-	ASSVVDSGREETQY
TRBV5-1	TRBJ2-1	-	ASSITGTSDNNEQF
TRBV27	TRBJ2-1	-	ASRGTSGTFYFDEQF
TRBV19	TRBJ2-7	-	ASMGGSSYEQY
TRBV28	TRBJ2-7	once	ASSLSAGAYEQY
TRBV10-3	TRBJ2-7	-	AISSEPSGIVDEQY
TRBV29-1	TRBJ1-2	-	SVAPADRGFYGYT
TRBV7-9	TRBJ2-3	-	ASSLTTGDTQY
TRBV27	TRBJ1-5	once	ASRTGVNQPQH
TRBV15	TRBJ2-4	-	ATSRDRQDKNIQY
TRBV28	TRBJ2-7	-	ASSPVTRTNYEQY
TRBV29-1	TRBJ2-7	-	SVAGTGAYEQY
TRBV11-2	TRBJ2-1	-	ASSPEAGIYNEQF
TRBV30	TRBJ2-3	-	AWSPGTSRGTDTQY
TRBV6-5	TRBJ2-1	-	ASSSRQLEPEQF
TRBV5-4	TRBJ1-1	-	ASSPYRANTEAF
TRBV7-2	TRBJ2-1	-	ASSPPSYEQF
TRBV7-9	TRBJ2-7	-	ASSPHLGQGGWEQY
TRBV5-6	TRBJ2-1	-	ASSLTSGSVQF
TRBV27	TRBJ2-5	-	ASSPTTGQTQY
TRBV27	TRBJ2-7	-	ASSLDRGSYEQY
TRBV4-1	TRBJ2-7	-	ASSQDSVLSPYEQY
TRBV4-3	TRBJ2-2	-	ASSQGSPGELF
TRBV7-9	TRBJ1-1	many	ASSLGGAEAF
TRBV28	TRBJ1-2	-	ASSFLRRGNGYT
TRBV2	TRBJ1-3	-	ASGAASGNTIY
TRBV29-1	TRBJ2-7	once	SVTTSGTLWEQY
TRBV9	TRBJ2-2	-	ASSGIISGSNTGELF
TRBV27	TRBJ1-5	-	ASSKLGDYSNQPQH
TRBV27	TRBJ1-1	few	ASGLGGVPNTEAF
TRBV19	TRBJ2-1	-	ASSPDGESYNEQF
TRBV10-3	TRBJ1-2	-	AISEFQDGYT
TRBV27	TRBJ1-5	-	ASSFRDRNQPQH
TRBV13	TRBJ2-7	-	ASSFTGTGGFYEQY
TRBV13	TRBJ2-7	-	ASSLETRYEQY
TRBV27	TRBJ2-2	-	ASKPGRSYTGELF
TRBV7-9	TRBJ2-5	-	ASSLALGQNQETQY
TRBV27	TRBJ1-5	-	ASSFWGVGGNQPQH
TRBV11-2	TRBJ2-1	-	ASSSSSDEQF
TRBV7-8	TRBJ1-5	-	ASSLVFGQGHQPQH
TRBV4-1	TRBJ2-3	-	ASSQDGTVSTDTQY
TRBV6-5	TRBJ2-7	-	ASSLLAGTGDEQY
TRBV18	TRBJ1-1	-	ASSPLWGTEAF
TRBV6-6	TRBJ2-7	-	ASSYSVGYEQY
TRBV7-8	TRBJ2-1	-	ASLNGPASSYNEQF
TRBV5-1	TRBJ2-7	-	ASSKGLAEGSYEQY
TRBV4-3	TRBJ2-7	-	ASSQGDRGYEQY
TRBV29-1	TRBJ2-1	-	SVTQGLEQF
TRBV11-1	TRBJ2-3	-	ASSLEGGASGSPDTQY
TRBV28	TRBJ1-1	-	ASSAGAYEAF
TRBV9	TRBJ2-3	-	ASRRRDSDTQY
TRBV27	TRBJ2-2	-	ASRDGRSRGAGELF
TRBV29-1	TRBJ1-2	-	SVLGYT
TRBV5-6	TRBJ2-7	-	ASSFRGRGTEQY
TRBV19	TRBJ1-5	-	ASTTGQINQPQH